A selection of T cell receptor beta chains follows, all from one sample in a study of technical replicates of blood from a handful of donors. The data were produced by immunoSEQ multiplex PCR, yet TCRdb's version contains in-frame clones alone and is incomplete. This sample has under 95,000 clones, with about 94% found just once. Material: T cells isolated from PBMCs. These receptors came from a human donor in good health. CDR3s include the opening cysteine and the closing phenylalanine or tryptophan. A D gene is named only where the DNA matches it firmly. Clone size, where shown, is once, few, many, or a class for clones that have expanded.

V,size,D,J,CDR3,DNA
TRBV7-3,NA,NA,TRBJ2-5,CASSSGTQETQYF,TGTGCCAGCAGCTCAGGGACTCAAGAGACCCAGTACTTC
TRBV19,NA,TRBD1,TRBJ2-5,CASSGEGQGARRETQYF,TGTGCCAGTAGTGGCGAGGGACAGGGGGCGCGGAGAGAGACCCAGTACTTC
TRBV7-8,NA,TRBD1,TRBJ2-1,CASSLGGRTGHYNEQFF,TGTGCCAGCAGCTTAGGTGGTAGGACAGGGCACTACAATGAGCAGTTCTTC
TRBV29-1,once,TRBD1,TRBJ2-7,CSVLGQGWGYEQYF,TGCAGCGTCCTGGGACAGGGCTGGGGCTACGAGCAGTACTTC
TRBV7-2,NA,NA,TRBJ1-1,CASSLAFRRAADTEAFF,TGTGCCAGCAGCTTAGCTTTTAGACGTGCAGCGGACACTGAAGCTTTCTTT
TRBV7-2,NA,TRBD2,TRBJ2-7,CASSPTRREYEQYF,TGTGCCAGCAGCCCCACGAGGCGGGAGTACGAGCAGTACTTC
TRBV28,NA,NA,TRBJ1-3,CASISTRGGPGNTIYF,TGTGCCAGCATATCAACCCGGGGAGGACCTGGAAACACCATATATTTT
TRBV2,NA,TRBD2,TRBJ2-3,CASSDGRGGPDTQYF,TGTGCCAGCAGTGATGGGCGGGGGGGACCAGATACGCAGTATTTT
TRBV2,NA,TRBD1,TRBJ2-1,CASSADRGGHNEQFF,TGTGCCAGCAGTGCCGACAGGGGGGGGCACAATGAGCAGTTCTTC
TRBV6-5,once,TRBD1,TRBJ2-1,CASSYSMTGVHEQFF,TGTGCCAGCAGTTACTCGATGACAGGGGTCCATGAGCAGTTCTTC
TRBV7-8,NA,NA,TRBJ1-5,CASSEKHEDQPQHF,TGTGCCAGCAGCGAAAAACATGAGGATCAGCCCCAGCATTTT
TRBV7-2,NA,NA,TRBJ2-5,CASSLWSGAEETQYF,TGTGCCAGCAGCTTATGGTCTGGGGCTGAAGAGACCCAGTACTTC
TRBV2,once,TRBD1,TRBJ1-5,CASREIRDRVKNQPQHF,TGTGCCAGCAGGGAAATCCGGGACAGGGTTAAAAATCAGCCCCAGCATTTT
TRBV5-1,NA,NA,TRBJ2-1,CASSPRTVRDYNEQFF,TGCGCCAGCAGCCCTAGGACAGTTAGGGACTACAATGAGCAGTTCTTC
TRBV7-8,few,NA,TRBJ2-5,CASSLATLQETQYF,TGTGCCAGCAGCTTAGCGACTTTACAAGAGACCCAGTACTTC
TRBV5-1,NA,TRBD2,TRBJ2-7,CATSPGLAGHSYEQYF,TGCGCCACCTCGCCGGGACTAGCGGGCCACTCCTACGAGCAGTACTTC
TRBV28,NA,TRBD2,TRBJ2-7,CASSYVSGRIRSSYEQYF,TGTGCCAGCAGTTATGTTAGCGGGAGGATAAGGAGCTCCTACGAGCAGTACTTC
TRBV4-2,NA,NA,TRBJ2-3,CASSQALVLDTQYF,TGTGCCAGCAGCCAAGCGCTAGTACTAGATACGCAGTATTTT
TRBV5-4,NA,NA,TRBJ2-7,CASSLAGFGFEQYF,TGTGCCAGCAGCTTGGCCGGGTTCGGTTTCGAGCAGTACTTC
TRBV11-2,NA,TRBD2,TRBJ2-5,CASSLNGGAETQYF,TGTGCCAGCAGCTTAAACGGGGGGGCGGAGACCCAGTACTTC
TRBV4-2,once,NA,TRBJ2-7,CASSHNSYEQYF,TGTGCCAGCAGCCACAACTCCTACGAGCAGTACTTC
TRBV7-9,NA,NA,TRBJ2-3,CASSLDSGRGTDTQYF,TGTGCCAGCAGCTTAGATAGCGGTAGAGGCACAGATACGCAGTATTTT
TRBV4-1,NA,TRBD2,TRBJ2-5,CASSQVNGRGETQYF,TGCGCCAGCAGCCAAGTCAATGGGCGGGGGGAGACCCAGTACTTC
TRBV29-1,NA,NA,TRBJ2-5,CSVEAPGTQETQYF,TGCAGCGTTGAAGCCCCCGGGACACAAGAGACCCAGTACTTC
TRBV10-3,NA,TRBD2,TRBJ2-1,CAISPGLANNEQFF,TGTGCCATCAGTCCGGGACTAGCGAACAATGAGCAGTTCTTC
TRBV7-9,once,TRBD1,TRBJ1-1,CASSRTRQGRSYMNTEAFF,TGTGCCAGCAGCCGCACCAGACAGGGGCGATCTTACATGAACACTGAAGCTTTCTTT
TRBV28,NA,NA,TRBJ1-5,CASSEGAGGWYQPQHF,TGTGCCAGCAGTGAGGGTGCGGGTGGATGGTACCAGCCCCAGCATTTT
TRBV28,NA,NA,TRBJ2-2,CASRVGAQTNTGELFF,TGTGCCAGCAGAGTAGGGGCCCAGACTAACACCGGGGAGCTGTTTTTT
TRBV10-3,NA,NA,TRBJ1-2,CAISSRAQEDGYTF,TGTGCCATCAGTTCTAGGGCGCAGGAGGATGGCTACACCTTC
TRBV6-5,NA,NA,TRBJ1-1,CASSYGPGMDTEAFF,TGTGCCAGCAGTTACGGTCCGGGAATGGACACTGAAGCTTTCTTT
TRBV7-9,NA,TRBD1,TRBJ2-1,CASSMRDRALNEQFF,TGTGCCAGCAGCATGCGGGACAGGGCTTTGAATGAGCAGTTCTTC
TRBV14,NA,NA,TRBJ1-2,CASSQFQGVKGGYTF,TGTGCCAGCAGCCAGTTTCAGGGTGTCAAAGGTGGCTACACCTTC
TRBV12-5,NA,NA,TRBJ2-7,CASGQAVYEQYF,TGTGCTAGTGGACAGGCCGTCTACGAGCAGTACTTC
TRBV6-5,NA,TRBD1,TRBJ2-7,CASSSTGGRGQYF,TGTGCCAGCAGCTCGACAGGGGGGAGAGGGCAGTACTTC
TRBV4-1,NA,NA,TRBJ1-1,CASSRTANTEAFF,TGCGCCAGCAGCCGAACAGCGAACACTGAAGCTTTCTTT
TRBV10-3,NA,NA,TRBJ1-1,CAITDRNTEAFF,TGTGCCATCACTGACAGGAACACTGAAGCTTTCTTT
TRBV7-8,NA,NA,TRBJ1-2,CASSSHRADNYGYTF,TGTGCCAGCAGCTCCCACAGGGCGGATAACTATGGCTACACCTTC
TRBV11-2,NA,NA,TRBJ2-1,CASSSWPSGGDEQFF,TGTGCCAGCAGCTCATGGCCTTCGGGGGGCGATGAGCAGTTCTTC
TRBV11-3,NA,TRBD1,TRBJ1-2,CASSSTRGQGYTF,TGTGCCAGCAGTTCAACCCGGGGACAGGGCTACACCTTC
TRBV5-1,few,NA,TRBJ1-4,CASSLFGGQELFF,TGCGCCAGCAGCTTGTTTGGAGGGCAGGAACTGTTTTTT
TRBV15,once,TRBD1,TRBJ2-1,CATSREVQGALNEQFF,TGTGCCACCAGCAGAGAGGTACAGGGGGCGTTGAATGAGCAGTTCTTC
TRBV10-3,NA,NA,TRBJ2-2,CAISIAGDEELFF,TGTGCCATCAGTATAGCAGGGGATGAGGAGCTGTTTTTT
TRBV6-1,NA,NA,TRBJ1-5,CASSEDQGWGNQPQHF,TGTGCCAGCAGTGAAGATCAGGGTTGGGGCAATCAGCCCCAGCATTTT
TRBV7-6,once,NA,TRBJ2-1,CASSLGSSPEQFF,TGTGCCAGCAGCTTAGGGTCCAGTCCTGAGCAGTTCTTC
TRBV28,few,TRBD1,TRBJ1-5,CASSFLTGLDQPQHF,TGTGCCAGCAGTTTTTTGACAGGGCTGGATCAGCCCCAGCATTTT
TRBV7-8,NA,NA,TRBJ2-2,CASSFKRANTGELFF,TGTGCCAGCAGCTTTAAGCGGGCGAACACCGGGGAGCTGTTTTTT
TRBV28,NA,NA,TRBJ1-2,CASSFTYGYTF,TGTGCCAGCAGTTTCACTTATGGCTACACCTTC
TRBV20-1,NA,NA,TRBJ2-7,CSAALVDEQYF,TGCAGTGCTGCCCTAGTGGACGAGCAGTACTTC
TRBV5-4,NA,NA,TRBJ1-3,CASSTGPGAGTAGDTIYF,TGTGCCAGCAGCACGGGACCCGGCGCTGGTACGGCGGGGGACACCATATATTTT
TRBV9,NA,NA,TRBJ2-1,CASSVSERPYNEQFF,TGTGCCAGCAGCGTATCGGAGCGGCCGTACAATGAGCAGTTCTTC
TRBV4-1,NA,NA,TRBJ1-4,CASSQDHRGGEKLFF,TGCGCCAGCAGCCAAGATCATAGGGGCGGCGAAAAACTGTTTTTT
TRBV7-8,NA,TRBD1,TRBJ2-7,CASSRLPGQGSEQYF,TGTGCCAGCAGTCGCCTGCCGGGACAGGGTTCCGAGCAGTACTTC
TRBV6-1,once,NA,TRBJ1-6,CASSEPHRNSPLHF,TGTGCCAGCAGTGAGCCCCACAGGAATTCACCCCTCCACTTT
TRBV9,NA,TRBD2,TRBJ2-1,CASSVPSGGANEQFF,TGTGCCAGCAGCGTCCCTAGCGGGGGGGCGAATGAGCAGTTCTTC